The text below deals with one T cell receptor beta chain. This sample was taken from a study of cytomegalovirus exposure and HLA in healthy donors. Data came from immunoSEQ multiplex PCR; TCRdb stores just in-frame clones and leaves some out. The sample has about 74,000 clones, roughly 94% seen once. This CDR3 has 15 amino acids. Germline lookup yields CDR1 MNHEY and CDR2 SVGAGI. Trimming took 5 bases from V and 1 from J; bases not matched to a gene: 7. The chain has TRBV6-5 and TRBJ1-1, with 7 bases lining up with TRBD1. The origin of this receptor is a woman aged 18-29 years in good health and CMV-seropositive. Specimen: PBMCs. Here the CDR3 reads CASSRRTGPNTEAFF. The DNA for the CDR3 is TGTGCCAGCAGTCGTCGGACAGGCCCGAACACTGAAGCTTTCTTT.